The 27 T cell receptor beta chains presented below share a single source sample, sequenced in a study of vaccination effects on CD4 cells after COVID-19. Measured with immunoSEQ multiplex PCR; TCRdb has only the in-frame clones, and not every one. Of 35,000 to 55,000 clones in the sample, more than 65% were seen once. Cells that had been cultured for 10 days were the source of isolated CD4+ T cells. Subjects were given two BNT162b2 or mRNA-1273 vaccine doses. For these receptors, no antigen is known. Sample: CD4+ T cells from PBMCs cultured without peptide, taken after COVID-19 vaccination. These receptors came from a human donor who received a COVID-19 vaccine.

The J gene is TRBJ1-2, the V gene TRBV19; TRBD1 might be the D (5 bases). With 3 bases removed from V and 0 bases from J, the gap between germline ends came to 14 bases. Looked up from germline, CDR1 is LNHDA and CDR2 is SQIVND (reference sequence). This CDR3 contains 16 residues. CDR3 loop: CASSILGTGPNYGYTF. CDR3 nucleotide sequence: TGTGCCAGTAGTATTCTCGGGACCGGGCCTAACTATGGCTACACCTTC. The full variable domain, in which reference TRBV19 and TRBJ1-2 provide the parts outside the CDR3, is DGGITQSPKYLFRKEGQNVTLSCEQNLNHDAMYWYRQDPGQGLRLIYYSQIVNDFQKGDIAEGYSVSREKKESFPLTVTSAQKNPTAFYLCASSILGTGPNYGYTFGSGTRLTVV.

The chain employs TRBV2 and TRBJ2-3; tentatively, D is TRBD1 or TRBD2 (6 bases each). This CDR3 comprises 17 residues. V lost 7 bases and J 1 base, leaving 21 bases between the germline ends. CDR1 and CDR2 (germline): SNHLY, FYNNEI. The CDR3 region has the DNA TGTGCCAGCAAGGGGGGCGAGACGTTGAGGCGCACAGATACGCAGTATTTT. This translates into CASKGGETLRRTDTQYF.

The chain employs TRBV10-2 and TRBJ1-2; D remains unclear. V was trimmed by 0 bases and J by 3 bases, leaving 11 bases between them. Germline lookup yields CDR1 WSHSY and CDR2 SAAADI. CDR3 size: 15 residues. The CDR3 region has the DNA TGCGCCAGCAGTGAGTCTGCAGGAGAATACTATGGCTACACCTTC. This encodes CASSESAGEYYGYTF.

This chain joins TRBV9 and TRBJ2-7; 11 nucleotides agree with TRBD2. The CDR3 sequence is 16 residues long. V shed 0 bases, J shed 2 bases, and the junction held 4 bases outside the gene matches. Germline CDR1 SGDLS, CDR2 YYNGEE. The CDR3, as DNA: TGTGCCAGCAGCGTAGGTGCGGGACTAGCGGCCTACGAGCAGTACTTC. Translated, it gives CASSVGAGLAAYEQYF.

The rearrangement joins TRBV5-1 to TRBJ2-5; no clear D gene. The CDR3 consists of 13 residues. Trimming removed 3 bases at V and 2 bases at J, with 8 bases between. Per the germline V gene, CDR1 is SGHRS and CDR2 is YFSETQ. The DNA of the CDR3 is TGCGCCAGCAGCTCGACGGTACAAGAGACCCAGTACTTC. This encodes CASSSTVQETQYF.

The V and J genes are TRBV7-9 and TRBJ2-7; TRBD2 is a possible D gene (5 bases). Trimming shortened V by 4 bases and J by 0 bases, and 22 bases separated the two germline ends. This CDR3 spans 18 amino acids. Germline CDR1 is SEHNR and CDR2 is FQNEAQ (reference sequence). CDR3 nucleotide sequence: TGTGCCAGCAGCTCCCCCGTCCGCGGGCGGAGAACCTCCTACGAGCAGTACTTC. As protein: CASSSPVRGRRTSYEQYF.

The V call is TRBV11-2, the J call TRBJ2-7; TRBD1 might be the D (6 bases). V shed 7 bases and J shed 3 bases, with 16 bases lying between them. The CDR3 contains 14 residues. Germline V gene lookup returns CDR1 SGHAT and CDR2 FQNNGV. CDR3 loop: CASKRWGQGYEQYF. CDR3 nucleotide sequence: TGTGCCAGCAAAAGGTGGGGGCAGGGCTACGAGCAGTACTTC.

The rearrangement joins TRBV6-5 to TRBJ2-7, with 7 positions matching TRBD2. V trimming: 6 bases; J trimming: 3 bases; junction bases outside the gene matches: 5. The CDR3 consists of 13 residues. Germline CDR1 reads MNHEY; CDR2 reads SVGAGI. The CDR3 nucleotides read TGTGCCAGCAGCAGGGACTACTTCTACGAGCAGTACTTC. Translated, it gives CASSRDYFYEQYF.

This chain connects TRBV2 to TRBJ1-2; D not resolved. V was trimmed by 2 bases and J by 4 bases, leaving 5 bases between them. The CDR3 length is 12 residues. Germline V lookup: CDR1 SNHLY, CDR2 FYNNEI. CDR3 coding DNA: TGTGCCAGCAGTGAATACGCCTATGGCTACACCTTC. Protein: CASSEYAYGYTF.

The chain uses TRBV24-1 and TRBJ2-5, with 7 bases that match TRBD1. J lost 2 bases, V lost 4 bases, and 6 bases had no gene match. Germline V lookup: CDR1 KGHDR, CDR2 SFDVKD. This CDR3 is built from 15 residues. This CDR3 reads CATSDGTDFQETQYF. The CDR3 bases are TGTGCCACCAGTGACGGGACAGACTTTCAAGAGACCCAGTACTTC.

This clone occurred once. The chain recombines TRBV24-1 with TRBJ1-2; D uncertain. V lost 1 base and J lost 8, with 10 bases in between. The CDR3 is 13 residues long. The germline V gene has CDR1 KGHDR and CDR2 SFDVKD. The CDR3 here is CATSDLLGKGYTF. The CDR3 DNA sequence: TGTGCCACCAGTGATTTATTAGGGAAGGGCTACACCTTC.

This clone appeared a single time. The CDR3 DNA sequence: TGTGCCAGCAGCCTCGACAGGGGAGTGAGTAATTCACCCCTCCACTTT. Translation gives CASSLDRGVSNSPLHF. The J gene is TRBJ1-6, the V gene TRBV5-4, with 8 nucleotides matching TRBD1. Germline V gives CDR1 SGHNT, CDR2 YYREEE (reference sequence). The V and J ends lost 4 bases and 6 bases, in that order; junction bases with no gene match: 9. The CDR3 sequence is 16 residues long.

The CDR3 coding sequence is TGTGCCAGCCATCCCCACAGGACGAACCTCGGTCATGCTGAAGCTTTCTTT. Protein sequence: CASHPHRTNLGHAEAFF. The chain has TRBV7-9 and TRBJ1-1; weak D call: TRBD1 (5 bases). Germline V gene sequence: CDR1 SEHNR, CDR2 FQNEAQ (reference sequence). V gave up 8 bases and J gave up 6 bases, with 28 bases separating them. CDR3 length equals 17 residues.

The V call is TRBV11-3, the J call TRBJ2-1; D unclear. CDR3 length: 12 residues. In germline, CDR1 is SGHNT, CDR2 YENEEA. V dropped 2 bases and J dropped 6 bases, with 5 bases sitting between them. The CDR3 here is CASSLRSNEQFF. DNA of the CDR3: TGTGCCAGCAGCTTAAGGAGCAATGAGCAGTTCTTC.

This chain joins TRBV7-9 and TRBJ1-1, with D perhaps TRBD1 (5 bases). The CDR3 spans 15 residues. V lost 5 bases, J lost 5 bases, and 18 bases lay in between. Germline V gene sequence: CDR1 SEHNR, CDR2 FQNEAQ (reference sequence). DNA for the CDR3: TGTGCCAGCAGCGTAATGGGGGGACTGGGGACTGAAGCTTTCTTT. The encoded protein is CASSVMGGLGTEAFF.

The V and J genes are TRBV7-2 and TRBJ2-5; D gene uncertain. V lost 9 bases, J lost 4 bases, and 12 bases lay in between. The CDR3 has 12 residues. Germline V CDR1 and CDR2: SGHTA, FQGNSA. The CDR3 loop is CASGQWSETQYF. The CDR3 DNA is TGTGCCAGTGGGCAGTGGTCAGAGACCCAGTACTTC.

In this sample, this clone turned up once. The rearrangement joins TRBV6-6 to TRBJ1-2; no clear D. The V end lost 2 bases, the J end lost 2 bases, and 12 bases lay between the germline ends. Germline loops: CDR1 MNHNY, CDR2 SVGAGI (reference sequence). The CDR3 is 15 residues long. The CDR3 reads CASSYPSAENYGYTF. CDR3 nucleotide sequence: TGTGCCAGCAGTTACCCCTCCGCGGAAAACTATGGCTACACCTTC.

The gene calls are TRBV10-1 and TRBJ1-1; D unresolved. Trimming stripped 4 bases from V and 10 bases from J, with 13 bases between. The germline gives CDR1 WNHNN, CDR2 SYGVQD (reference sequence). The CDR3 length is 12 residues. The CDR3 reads CASSGSSPGAFF. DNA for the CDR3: TGCGCCAGCAGTGGTTCCTCTCCCGGAGCTTTCTTT.

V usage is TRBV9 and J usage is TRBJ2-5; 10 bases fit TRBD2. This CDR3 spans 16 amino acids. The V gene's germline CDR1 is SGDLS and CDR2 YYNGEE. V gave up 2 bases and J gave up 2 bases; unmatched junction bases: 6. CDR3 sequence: CASSVSGGAGQETQYF. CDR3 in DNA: TGTGCCAGCAGCGTGAGCGGGGGGGCAGGGCAAGAGACCCAGTACTTC.

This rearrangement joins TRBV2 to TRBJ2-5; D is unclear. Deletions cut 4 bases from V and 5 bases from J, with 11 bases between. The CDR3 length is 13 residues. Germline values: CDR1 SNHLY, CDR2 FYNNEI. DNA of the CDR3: TGTGCCAGCAGTGCAAATACGGCGGAGACCCAGTACTTC. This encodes CASSANTAETQYF. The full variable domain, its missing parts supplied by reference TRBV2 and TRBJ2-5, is EPEVTQTPSHQVTQMGQEVILRCVPISNHLYFYWYRQILGQKVEFLVSFYNNEISEKSEIFDDQFSVERPDGSNFTLKIRSTKLEDSAMYFCASSANTAETQYFGPGTRLLVL.

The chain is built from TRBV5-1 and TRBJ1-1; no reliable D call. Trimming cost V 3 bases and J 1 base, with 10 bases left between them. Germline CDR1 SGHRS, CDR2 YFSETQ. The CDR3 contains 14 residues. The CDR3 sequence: CASSYTTGNTEAFF. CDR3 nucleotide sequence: TGCGCCAGCAGCTACACTACTGGGAACACTGAAGCTTTCTTT.

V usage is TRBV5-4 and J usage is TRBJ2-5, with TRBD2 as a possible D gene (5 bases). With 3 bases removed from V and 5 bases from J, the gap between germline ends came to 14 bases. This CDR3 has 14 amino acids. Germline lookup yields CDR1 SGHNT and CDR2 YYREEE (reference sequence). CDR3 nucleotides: TGTGCCAGCAGCTCTCCCTTCACGGGGGAGACCCAGTACTTC. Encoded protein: CASSSPFTGETQYF.

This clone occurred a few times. The CDR3 loop reads CASSLDGSNQPQHF. CDR3 nucleotide sequence: TGCGCCAGCAGCTTGGACGGTAGCAATCAGCCCCAGCATTTT. The chain uses TRBV5-1 and TRBJ1-5; D gene unclear. V was trimmed by 0 bases and J by 0 bases, leaving 4 bases between them. In germline, CDR1 is SGHRS, CDR2 YFSETQ. The CDR3 totals 14 residues.

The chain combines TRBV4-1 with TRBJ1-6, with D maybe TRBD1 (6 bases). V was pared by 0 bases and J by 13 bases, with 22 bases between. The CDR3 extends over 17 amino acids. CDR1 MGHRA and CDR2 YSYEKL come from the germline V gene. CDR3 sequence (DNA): TGCGCCAGCAGCCAAGACGGGGGCAGAGGAATAATTCGGCCCCTCCACTTT. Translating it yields CASSQDGGRGIIRPLHF.

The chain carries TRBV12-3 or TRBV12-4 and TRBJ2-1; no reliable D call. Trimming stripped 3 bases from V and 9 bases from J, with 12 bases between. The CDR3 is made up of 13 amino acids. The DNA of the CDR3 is TGTGCCAGCAGTTTTGGTGCCCGCCCTGAGCAGTTCTTC. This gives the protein CASSFGARPEQFF.

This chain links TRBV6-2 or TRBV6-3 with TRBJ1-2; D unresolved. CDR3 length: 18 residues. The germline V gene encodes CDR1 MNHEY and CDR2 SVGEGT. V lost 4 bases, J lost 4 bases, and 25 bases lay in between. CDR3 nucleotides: TGTGCCAGCAGTTCCTCATTCGAATTTACTATATTGGCCTATGGCTACACCTTC. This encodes CASSSSFEFTILAYGYTF.

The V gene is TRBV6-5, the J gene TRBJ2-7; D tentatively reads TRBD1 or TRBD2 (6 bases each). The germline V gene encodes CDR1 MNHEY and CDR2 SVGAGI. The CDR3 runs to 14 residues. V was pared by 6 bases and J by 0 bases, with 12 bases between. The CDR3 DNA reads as TGTGCCAGCAGAACGGGGGCCCACTCCTACGAGCAGTACTTC. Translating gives CASRTGAHSYEQYF.